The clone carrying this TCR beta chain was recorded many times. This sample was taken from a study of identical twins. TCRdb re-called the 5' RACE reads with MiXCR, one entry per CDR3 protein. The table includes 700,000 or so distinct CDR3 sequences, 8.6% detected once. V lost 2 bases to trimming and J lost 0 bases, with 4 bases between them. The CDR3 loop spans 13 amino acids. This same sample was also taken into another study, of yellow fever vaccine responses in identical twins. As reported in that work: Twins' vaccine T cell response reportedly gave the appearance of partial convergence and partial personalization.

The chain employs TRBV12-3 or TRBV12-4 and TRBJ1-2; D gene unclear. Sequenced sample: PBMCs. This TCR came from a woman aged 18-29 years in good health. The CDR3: CASSLQANYGYTF. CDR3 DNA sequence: TGTGCCAGCAGTTTACAAGCTAACTATGGCTACACCTTC.